This TCR beta chain was captured in a study of beta chain features in type 1 diabetes. Sequenced material consisted of expressed TCRB transcripts (all of the isolated RNA was reverse transcribed). Only in-frame clones appear in the TCRdb table, and some are missing; sequencing was by immunoSEQ multiplex PCR. The sample shows around 150,000 clones, roughly 60% of them seen only once. For this clone: The target antigen is unknown.

The length of the CDR3 is 15 residues. The germline CDR1 and CDR2 sequences are SEHNR and FQNEAQ (reference sequence). V was cut by 5 bases and J by 11 bases, with 24 bases left in between. Naive, central memory, regulatory and stem cell-like memory cells within the CD4+ compartment were sorted using CD45RO/CCR7/CD25/CD127/CD95/CD27. General study results and limits: Type 1 diabetes patients had moderately but significantly shorter TCRB CDR3s in all four CD4+ subsets.

The rearrangement uses TRBV7-9 and TRBJ1-1, with D uncertain. The clonotype originates from a man younger than 45 with type 1 diabetes. Sequencing was performed on naive CD4+ T cells from blood. The CDR3 region is CASSPLGRQPRVAFF. The CDR3 DNA reads TGTGCCAGCAGCCCCTTAGGGCGCCAACCTCGTGTGGCTTTCTTT.